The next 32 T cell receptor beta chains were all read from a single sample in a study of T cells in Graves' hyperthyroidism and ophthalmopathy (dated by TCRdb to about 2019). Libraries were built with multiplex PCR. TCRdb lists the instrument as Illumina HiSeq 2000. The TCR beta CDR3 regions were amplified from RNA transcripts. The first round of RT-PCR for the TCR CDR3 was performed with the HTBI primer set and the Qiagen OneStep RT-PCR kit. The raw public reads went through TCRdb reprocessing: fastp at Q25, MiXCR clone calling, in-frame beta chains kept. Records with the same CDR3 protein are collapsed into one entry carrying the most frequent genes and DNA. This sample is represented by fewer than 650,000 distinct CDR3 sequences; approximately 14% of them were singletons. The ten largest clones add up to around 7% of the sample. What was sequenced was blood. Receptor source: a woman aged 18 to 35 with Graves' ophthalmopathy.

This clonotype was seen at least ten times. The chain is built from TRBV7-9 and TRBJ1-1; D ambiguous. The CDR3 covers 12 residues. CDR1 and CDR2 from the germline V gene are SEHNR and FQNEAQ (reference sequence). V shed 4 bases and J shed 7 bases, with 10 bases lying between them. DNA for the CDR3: TGTGCCAGCAGCTGGGGAACTTATGAAGCTTTCTTT. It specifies CASSWGTYEAFF. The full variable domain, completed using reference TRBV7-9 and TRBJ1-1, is DTGVSQNPRHKITKRGQNVTFRCDPISEHNRLYWYRQTLGQGPEFLTYFQNEAQLEKSRLLSDRFSAERPKGSFSTLEIQRTEQGDSAMYLCASSWGTYEAFFGQGTRLTVV.

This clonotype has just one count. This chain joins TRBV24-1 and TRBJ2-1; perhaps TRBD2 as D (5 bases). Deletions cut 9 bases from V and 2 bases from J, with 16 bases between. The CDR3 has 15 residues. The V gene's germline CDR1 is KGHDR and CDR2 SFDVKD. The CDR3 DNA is TGTGCCACCGGGAGCTCCTATAGCCCCTACAATGAGCAGTTCTTC. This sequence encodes CATGSSYSPYNEQFF.

CDR3 nucleotide sequence: TGTGCTAGTGGTTTGGTAGGAAATCCTGAAGCTTTCTTT. Its protein is CASGLVGNPEAFF. The chain employs TRBV12-5 and TRBJ1-1; no clear D gene. V was trimmed by 0 bases and J by 6 bases, leaving 8 bases between them. Looked up from germline, CDR1 is LGHNT and CDR2 is FRNRAP. This CDR3 comprises 13 residues.

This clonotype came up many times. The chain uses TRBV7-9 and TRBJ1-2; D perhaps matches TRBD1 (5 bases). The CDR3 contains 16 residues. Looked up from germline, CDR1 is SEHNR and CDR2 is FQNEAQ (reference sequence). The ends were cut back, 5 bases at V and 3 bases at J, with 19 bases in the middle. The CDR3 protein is CASSPSPGPGHYGYTF. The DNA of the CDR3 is TGTGCCAGCAGCCCAAGTCCCGGGCCAGGGCACTATGGCTACACCTTC.

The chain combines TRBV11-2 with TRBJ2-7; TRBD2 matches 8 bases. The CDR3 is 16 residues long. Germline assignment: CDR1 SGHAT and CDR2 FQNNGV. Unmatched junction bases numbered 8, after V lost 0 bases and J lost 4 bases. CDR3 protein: CASSLEAAGVLYEQYF. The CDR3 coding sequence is TGTGCCAGCAGCTTAGAAGCAGCGGGAGTACTATACGAGCAGTACTTC.

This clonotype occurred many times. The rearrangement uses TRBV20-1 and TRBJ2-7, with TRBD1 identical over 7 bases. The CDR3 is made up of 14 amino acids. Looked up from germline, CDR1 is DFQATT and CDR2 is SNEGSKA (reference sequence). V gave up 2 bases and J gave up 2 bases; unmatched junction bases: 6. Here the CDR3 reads CSARTGQVPYEQYF. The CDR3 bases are TGCAGTGCTAGAACCGGACAGGTTCCCTACGAGCAGTACTTC.

CDR3 amino acids: CASSLEFNTEAFF. The CDR3, as DNA: TGTGCCAGCTCTCTGGAGTTTAACACTGAAGCTTTCTTT. V is TRBV11-2 and J is TRBJ1-1, with D unclear. Germline assignment: CDR1 SGHAT and CDR2 FQNNGV. Trimming took 8 bases from V and 2 from J, leaving 12 bases between them. There are 13 residues in the CDR3.

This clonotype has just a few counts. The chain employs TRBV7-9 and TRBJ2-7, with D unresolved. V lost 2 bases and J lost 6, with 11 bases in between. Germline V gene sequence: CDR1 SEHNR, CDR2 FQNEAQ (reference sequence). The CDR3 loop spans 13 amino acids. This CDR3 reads CASSLRSYSEQYF. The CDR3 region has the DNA TGTGCCAGCAGCTTACGGTCCTATTCCGAGCAGTACTTC.

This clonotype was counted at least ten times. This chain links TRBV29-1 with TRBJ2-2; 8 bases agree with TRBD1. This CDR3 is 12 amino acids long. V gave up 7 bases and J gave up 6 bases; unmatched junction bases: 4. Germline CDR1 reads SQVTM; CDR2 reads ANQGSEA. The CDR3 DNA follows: TGCAGCGGTCAGGGGGCCTCCGGGGAGCTGTTTTTT. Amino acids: CSGQGASGELFF.

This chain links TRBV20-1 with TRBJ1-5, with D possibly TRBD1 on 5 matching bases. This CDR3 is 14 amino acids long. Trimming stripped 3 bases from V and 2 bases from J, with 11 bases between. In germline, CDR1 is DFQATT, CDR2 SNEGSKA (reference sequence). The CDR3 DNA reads TGCAGTGCTAGTGTGCAGGGCCGCAATCAGCCCCAGCATTTT. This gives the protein CSASVQGRNQPQHF.

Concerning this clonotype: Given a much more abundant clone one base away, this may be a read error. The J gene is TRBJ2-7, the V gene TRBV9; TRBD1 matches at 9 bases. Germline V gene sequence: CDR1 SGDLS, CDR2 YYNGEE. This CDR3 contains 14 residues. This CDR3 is CASSGEQGAYEQCF. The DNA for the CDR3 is TGTGCCAGCAGCGGAGAACAGGGGGCCTACGAGCAGTGCTTC.

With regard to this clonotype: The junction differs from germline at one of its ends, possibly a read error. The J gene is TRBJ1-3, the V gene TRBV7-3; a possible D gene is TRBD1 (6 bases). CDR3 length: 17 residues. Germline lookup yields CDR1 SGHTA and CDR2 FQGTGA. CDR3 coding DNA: TGCGCCAGCAGCCAAGGGTCAGGACAGACCTCTGGAAACACCATATATTTT. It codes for CASSQGSGQTSGNTIYF.

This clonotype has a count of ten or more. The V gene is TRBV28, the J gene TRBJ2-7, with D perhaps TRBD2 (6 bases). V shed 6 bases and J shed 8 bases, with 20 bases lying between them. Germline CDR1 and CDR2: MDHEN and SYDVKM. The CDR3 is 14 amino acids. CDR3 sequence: CASSPLGGTDKQYF. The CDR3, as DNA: TGTGCCAGCAGCCCCCTCGGGGGAACGGACAAGCAGTACTTC.

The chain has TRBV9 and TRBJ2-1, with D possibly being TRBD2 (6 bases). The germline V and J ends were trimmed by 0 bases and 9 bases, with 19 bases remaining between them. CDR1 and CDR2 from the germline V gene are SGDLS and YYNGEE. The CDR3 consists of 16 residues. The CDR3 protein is CASSVEYWPSEFEQFF. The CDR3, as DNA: TGTGCCAGCAGCGTAGAGTATTGGCCTAGCGAATTTGAGCAGTTCTTC.

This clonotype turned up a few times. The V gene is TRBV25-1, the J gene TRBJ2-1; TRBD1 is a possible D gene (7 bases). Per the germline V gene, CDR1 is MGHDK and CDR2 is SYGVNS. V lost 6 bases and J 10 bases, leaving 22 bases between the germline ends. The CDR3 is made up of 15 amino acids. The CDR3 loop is CASRTQGGEQWEQFF. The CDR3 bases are TGTGCCAGCAGGACCCAGGGGGGTGAACAATGGGAGCAGTTCTTC.

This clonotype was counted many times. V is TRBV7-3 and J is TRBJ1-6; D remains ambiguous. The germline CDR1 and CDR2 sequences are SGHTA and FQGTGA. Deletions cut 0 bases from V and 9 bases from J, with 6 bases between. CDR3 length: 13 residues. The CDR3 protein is CASSLTLTSPLHF. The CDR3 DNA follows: TGTGCCAGCAGCTTAACCCTTACTTCACCCCTCCACTTT.

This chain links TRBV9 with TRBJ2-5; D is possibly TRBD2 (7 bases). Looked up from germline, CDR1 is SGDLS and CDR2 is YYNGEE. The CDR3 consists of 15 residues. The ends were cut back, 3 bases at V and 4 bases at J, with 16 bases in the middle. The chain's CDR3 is CASSGGGGRLETQYF. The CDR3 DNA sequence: TGTGCCAGCAGCGGGGGAGGGGGGCGGTTAGAGACCCAGTACTTC.

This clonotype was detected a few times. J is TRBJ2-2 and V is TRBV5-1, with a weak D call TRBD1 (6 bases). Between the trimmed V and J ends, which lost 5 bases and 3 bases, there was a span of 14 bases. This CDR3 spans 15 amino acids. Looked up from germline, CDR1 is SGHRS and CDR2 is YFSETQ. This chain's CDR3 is CASRIQGRDTGELFF. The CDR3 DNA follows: TGCGCCAGCAGAATACAGGGTCGGGACACCGGGGAGCTGTTTTTT.

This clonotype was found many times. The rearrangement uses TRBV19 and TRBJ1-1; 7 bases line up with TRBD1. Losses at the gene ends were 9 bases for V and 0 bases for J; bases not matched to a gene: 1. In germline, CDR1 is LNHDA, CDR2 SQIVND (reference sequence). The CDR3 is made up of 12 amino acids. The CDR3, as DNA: TGTGCCAGCGGGACAGTGAACACTGAAGCTTTCTTT. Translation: CASGTVNTEAFF.

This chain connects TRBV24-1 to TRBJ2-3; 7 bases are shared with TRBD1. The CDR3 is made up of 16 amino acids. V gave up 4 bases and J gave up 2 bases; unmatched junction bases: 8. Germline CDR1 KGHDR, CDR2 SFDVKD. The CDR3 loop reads CATSDLTGTITDTQYF. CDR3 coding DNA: TGTGCCACCAGTGACCTGACAGGGACGATCACAGATACGCAGTATTTT.

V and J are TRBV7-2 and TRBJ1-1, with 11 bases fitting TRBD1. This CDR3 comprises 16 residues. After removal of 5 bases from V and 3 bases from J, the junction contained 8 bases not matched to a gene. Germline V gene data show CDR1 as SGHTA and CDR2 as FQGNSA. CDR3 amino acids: CASSPHRDRGDTEAFF. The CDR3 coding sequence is TGTGCCAGCAGCCCCCATCGGGACAGGGGGGACACTGAAGCTTTCTTT.

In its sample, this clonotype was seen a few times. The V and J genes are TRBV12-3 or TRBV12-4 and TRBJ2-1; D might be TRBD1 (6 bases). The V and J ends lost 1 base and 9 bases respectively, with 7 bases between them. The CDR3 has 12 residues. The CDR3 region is CASSLDRAEQFF. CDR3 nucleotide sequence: TGTGCCAGCAGTTTAGACAGGGCTGAGCAGTTCTTC.

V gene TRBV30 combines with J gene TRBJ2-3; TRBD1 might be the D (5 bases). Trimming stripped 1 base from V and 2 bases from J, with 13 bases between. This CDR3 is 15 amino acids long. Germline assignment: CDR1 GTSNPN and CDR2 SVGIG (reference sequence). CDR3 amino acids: CAWSGGHEITDTQYF. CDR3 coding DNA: TGTGCCTGGAGTGGTGGACACGAAATCACAGATACGCAGTATTTT.

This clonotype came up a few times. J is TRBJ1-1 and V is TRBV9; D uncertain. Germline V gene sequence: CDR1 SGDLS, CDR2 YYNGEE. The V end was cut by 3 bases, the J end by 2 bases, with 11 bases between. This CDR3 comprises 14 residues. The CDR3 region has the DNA TGTGCCAGCAGCGAAACAACACAAAACACTGAAGCTTTCTTT. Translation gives CASSETTQNTEAFF.

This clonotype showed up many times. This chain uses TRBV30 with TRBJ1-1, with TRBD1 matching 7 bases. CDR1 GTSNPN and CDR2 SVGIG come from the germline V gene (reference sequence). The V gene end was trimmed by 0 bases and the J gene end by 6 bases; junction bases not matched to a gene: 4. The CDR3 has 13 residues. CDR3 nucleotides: TGTGCCTGGAGTGTAGGAGGGACAGCTGAAGCTTTCTTT. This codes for CAWSVGGTAEAFF.

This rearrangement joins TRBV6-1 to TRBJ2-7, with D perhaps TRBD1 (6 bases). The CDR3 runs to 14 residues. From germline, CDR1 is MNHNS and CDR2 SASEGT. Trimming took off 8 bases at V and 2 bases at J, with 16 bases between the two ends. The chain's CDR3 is CASLNRAGPYEQYF. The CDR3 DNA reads TGTGCCAGCCTAAACAGGGCCGGACCCTACGAGCAGTACTTC.

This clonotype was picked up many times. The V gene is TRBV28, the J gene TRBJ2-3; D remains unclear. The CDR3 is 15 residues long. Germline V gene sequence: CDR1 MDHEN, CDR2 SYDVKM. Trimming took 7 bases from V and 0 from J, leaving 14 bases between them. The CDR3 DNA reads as TGTGCCAGCAAGGAGTATGCTCCTAGCACAGATACGCAGTATTTT. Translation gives CASKEYAPSTDTQYF.

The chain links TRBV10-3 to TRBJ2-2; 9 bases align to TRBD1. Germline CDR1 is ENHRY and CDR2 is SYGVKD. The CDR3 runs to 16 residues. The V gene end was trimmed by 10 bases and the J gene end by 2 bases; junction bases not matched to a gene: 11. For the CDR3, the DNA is TGTGCCACCGCCCGCAGGGACAGGGACAACACCGGGGAGCTGTTTTTT. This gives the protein CATARRDRDNTGELFF.

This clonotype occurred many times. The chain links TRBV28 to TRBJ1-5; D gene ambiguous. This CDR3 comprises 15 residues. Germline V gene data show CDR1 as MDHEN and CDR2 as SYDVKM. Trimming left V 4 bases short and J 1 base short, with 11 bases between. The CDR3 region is CASSSKTRSNQPQHF. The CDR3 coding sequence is TGTGCCAGCAGTTCGAAAACCCGCAGCAATCAGCCCCAGCATTTT.

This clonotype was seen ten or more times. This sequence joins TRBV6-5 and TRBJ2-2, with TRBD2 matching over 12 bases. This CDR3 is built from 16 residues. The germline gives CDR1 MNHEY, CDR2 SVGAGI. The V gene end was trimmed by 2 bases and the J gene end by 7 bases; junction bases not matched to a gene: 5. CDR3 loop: CASSYRLAGAIGELFF. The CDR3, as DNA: TGTGCCAGCAGTTACCGACTAGCGGGAGCCATCGGGGAGCTGTTTTTT.

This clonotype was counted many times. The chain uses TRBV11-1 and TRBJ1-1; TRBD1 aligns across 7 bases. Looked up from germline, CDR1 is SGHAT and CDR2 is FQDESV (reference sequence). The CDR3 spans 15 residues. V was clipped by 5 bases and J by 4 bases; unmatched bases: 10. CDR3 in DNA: TGTGCCAGCAGCCCCGCCGACAGGGAAAGCACTGAAGCTTTCTTT. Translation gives CASSPADRESTEAFF.

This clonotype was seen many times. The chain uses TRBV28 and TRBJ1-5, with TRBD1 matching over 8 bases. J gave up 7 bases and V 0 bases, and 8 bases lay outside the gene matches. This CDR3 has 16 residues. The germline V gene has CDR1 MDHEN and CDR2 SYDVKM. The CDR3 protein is CASSLWAGGVKQPQHF. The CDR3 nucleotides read TGTGCCAGCAGTTTATGGGCAGGGGGCGTCAAACAGCCCCAGCATTTT.